These T cell receptor beta chains were read from a single sample in a study of tumor-infiltrating lymphocytes in primary liver carcinoma. MiXCR, run by TCRdb on the multiplex PCR reads, gives a single entry per CDR3 protein. The data hold around 80,000 distinct CDR3 sequences, with 69% observed a single time. Sequencing was performed on tumor-adjacent normal liver tissue. The receptor set was obtained from a man between 35 and 55 years old with primary liver carcinoma and hepatitis B virus infection. CDR3s include the opening cysteine and the closing phenylalanine or tryptophan. Each record gives: CDR3 DNA, CDR3 protein, V gene, clone size, D gene, J gene. D genes are given only for firm matches. Part of the rows lack a size; the others show once, few, many or a class for expanded clones.

TGTGCCAGCAGTGAACCGGGACTAAACAATGAGTACTTCTTC	CASSEPGLNNEYFF	TRBV6-1	.	TRBD2	TRBJ2-1
TGTGCCAGCAGCTTAAGCTCGGGAACCGGGGAGCTGTTTTTT	CASSLSSGTGELFF	TRBV11-2	many	.	TRBJ2-2
TGCAGTGCTGTTGCGATGAGCTCCTACGAGCAATACTTC	CSAVAMSSYEQYF	TRBV20-1	.	.	TRBJ2-7
TGTGCCATCAGTGAGTCCAAGAGCAACCCTCTGGTAGATACGCAGTATTTT	CAISESKSNPLVDTQYF	TRBV10-3	.	.	TRBJ2-3
TGCAGCGTTAACAGGGGGATCCAAGAGACCCAGCACTTC	CSVNRGIQETQHF	TRBV29-1	.	TRBD1	TRBJ2-5
TGTGCCAGCAGTTACACGGGCTATGGTAAAGAGACCCAATACTTC	CASSYTGYGKETQYF	TRBV6-5	.	.	TRBJ2-5
TGTGCCAGCAGCTCACTTCAGGGGAACGGAGGTAGCGCTGAAGCTTTCTTT	CASSSLQGNGGSAEAFF	TRBV7-8	many	.	TRBJ1-1
TGCACCAGCAGTCAAGAACGGGCGGGAGAGTACGAGCAGTACTTC	CTSSQERAGEYEQYF	TRBV4-3	.	TRBD2	TRBJ2-7
TGCAGCGTTGAAGGGAGGGGCCTTGAGGAGATCTACAATGAGCAGTTCTTC	CSVEGRGLEEIYNEQFF	TRBV29-1	.	.	TRBJ2-1
TGTCCCAGCAGTTCGTCGGTCTCCTACGATGAGCAGTTCTTC	CPSSSSVSYDEQFF	TRBV12-3/TRBV12-4	.	.	TRBJ2-1
TGTACCAGCAACCTAGGACTAGCGGGAACAGATACGCAGTATTTT	CTSNLGLAGTDTQYF	TRBV6-5	.	TRBD2	TRBJ2-3
TGTGCCAGCAGTTCGGGCCCGAGCTCCTACAATGAGCAGTTCTTC	CASSSGPSSYNEQFF	TRBV6-5	many	.	TRBJ2-1
TGTGCCAGCAACTTAGCTGCAGGAGTTGTCAATAAGCACTTCTTC	CASNLAAGVVNKHFF	TRBV11-2	.	.	TRBJ2-1
TGCAGCATTGAAGTAGCGGACAATGAGCAGTTCTTC	CSIEVADNEQFF	TRBV29-1	.	.	TRBJ2-1
TGTGCCAGCAACCTCGAGGGAGAGAAACCGTTTTTT	CASNLEGEKPFF	TRBV13	.	.	TRBJ1-4
TGTGCCAGCAGTTACGCTATGGGTGAGCAGCTCTTC	CASSYAMGEQLF	TRBV6-2/TRBV6-3	.	.	TRBJ2-1
TGCAGCGCCATGACATCTGGGACCGGTACTCCCTACAGGCATTACTTC	CSAMTSGTGTPYRHYF	TRBV29-1	.	.	TRBJ2-7
TGTGTCTGGAGAGGTCAGGAGGACACCGGGGAGCTGTTTTTT	CVWRGQEDTGELFF	TRBV30	.	.	TRBJ2-2
TGTGCCAGCAGCGGTCTAGCGGGAGAACGCCCAGATACGCAGTATTTT	CASSGLAGERPDTQYF	TRBV5-4	.	TRBD2	TRBJ2-3
TGCGCCAGCAGTCCAGTCGGAACTAGCACGGATGCGCAGTATTTT	CASSPVGTSTDAQYF	TRBV10-1	.	.	TRBJ2-3
TGTGCCAACAATGGCACAGTGGACACTGAAGCCTTCTTT	CANNGTVDTEAFF	TRBV10-3	.	.	TRBJ1-1
TGCGCCGCCAGGGGCTGGATGACAGATACGCAATATTTT	CAARGWMTDTQYF	TRBV4-3	.	.	TRBJ2-3
TGCGCCAGCAGGGAGGAATGGACTAGTGGGAGAGGGGAGACCCAGTACTTC	CASREEWTSGRGETQYF	TRBV5-1	.	TRBD2	TRBJ2-5
TGTGCCAGCAGGAAAATTAATGCGCAGTTCTTC	CASRKINAQFF	TRBV6-2/TRBV6-3	once	.	TRBJ2-1
TGTGCCAGCAGCTCAGGGATCCGGGACAGGGGAAATTTAGCCAAAAACATTCAGTACTTC	CASSSGIRDRGNLAKNIQYF	TRBV11-1	.	TRBD1	TRBJ2-4
TGTGCCAGCAGTTCACGGACAGTTATGGAGACCCAGTACTTC	CASSSRTVMETQYF	TRBV6-2/TRBV6-3	many	.	TRBJ2-5
TGTGCCAGCAGTTTACGAACACCGAACACTGAAGCTTTCTTT	CASSLRTPNTEAFF	TRBV12-3/TRBV12-4	many	.	TRBJ1-1